This section outlines one TCR beta chain sequence together with its context. 5'RACE template switching with UMIs produced the TCR beta cDNA. TCRdb re-called the 5' RACE reads; every CDR3 protein appears as one record, without DNA. Its table records some 500,000 distinct CDR3 sequences. This specimen comes from a study of T cells expressing NK-cell markers. Study-level information: Seven sequenced donors out of eight were HCMV-seropositive, one seronegative.

Germline lookup yields CDR1 SGHDN and CDR2 FVKESK. The CDR3 length is 14 residues. The clonotype comes from a woman aged 45-59 years in good health. The rearrangement joins TRBV14 to TRBJ2-1; TCRdb designates TRBD1, a call that cannot be tested without DNA. The material sequenced was blood T cells: a sorted CD56 or NKG2C T cell subset, CD4+ or CD8+ T cells, or bulk PBMC T cells (not recorded which). This CDR3 is CASSARLGQHEQFF.